This T cell receptor (beta chain) was identified during a study of molecular identifiers for immune sequencing clone quantification. About the research overall: The replicate experiment used RNA from approximately 20,000 or 100,000 naive CD8 cells. This RNA was split into five aliquots, and four of them were sequenced.

TCR libraries were built in bulk with a published protocol and specific TCR primers. One entry per CDR3 protein results from TCRdb running MiXCR on the PCR reads. This sample has about 86,000 distinct CDR3 sequences, with nearly 25% found just once. This clonotype was observed at least ten times. Antigen unknown. General study findings and limits: Highly expanded clones may be undercounted when identical TCR molecules share barcodes. Under 1% of molecules in naive cells, but over 98% of effector molecules, belonged to clones above 20 RNA copies.

The sequence derives from a human donor in good health. Some libraries in this study had Jurkat cell RNA spiked in. Sequenced sample: naive CD8+ T cells from blood, with Jurkat cell RNA spiked in. Subset in this sample: FACS-sorted CD8+CD4-CCR7+CD45RA+ naive T cells.

The CDR3 loop reads CSDVLLQGEETQYF. DNA of the CDR3: TGCAGCGACGTACTCCTACAGGGTGAGGAGACCCAGTACTTC. The chain couples TRBV29-1 to TRBJ2-5; TRBD1 might be the D (6 bases). From germline, CDR1 is SQVTM and CDR2 ANQGSEA. The CDR3 totals 14 residues. Trimming cost V 7 bases and J 5 bases, with 20 bases left between them. Based on the CDR3 plus reference TRBV29-1 and TRBJ2-5, the full variable domain is SAVISQKPSRDICQRGTSLTIQCQVDSQVTMMFWYRQQPGQSLTLIATANQGSEATYESGFVIDKFPISRPNLTFSTLTVSNMSPEDSSIYLCSDVLLQGEETQYFGPGTRLLVL.